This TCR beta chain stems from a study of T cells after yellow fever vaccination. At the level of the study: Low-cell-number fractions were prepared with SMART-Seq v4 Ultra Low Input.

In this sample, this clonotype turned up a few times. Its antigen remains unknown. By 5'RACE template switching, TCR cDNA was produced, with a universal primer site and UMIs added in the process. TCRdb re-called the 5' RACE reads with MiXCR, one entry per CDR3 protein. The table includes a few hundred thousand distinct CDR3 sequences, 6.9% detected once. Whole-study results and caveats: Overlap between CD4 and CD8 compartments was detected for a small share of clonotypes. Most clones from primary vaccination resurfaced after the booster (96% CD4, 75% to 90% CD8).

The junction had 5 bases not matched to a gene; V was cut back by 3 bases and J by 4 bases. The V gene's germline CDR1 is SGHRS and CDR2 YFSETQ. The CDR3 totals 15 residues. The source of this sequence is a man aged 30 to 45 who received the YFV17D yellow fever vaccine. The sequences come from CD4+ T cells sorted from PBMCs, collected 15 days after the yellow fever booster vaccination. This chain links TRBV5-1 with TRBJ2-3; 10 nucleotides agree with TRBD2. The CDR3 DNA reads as TGCGCCAGCAGCTCTAGCGGGAGCGGCGCAGATACGCAGTATTTT. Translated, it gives CASSSSGSGADTQYF.